A single sample is the source of the 24 T cell receptor beta chains below, sequenced in a study of liver allograft versus peripheral blood T cells. Study information: Comparative analysis was performed on T cell receptor repertoires from transplanted livers and from recipients' peripheral blood.

TCRdb redid the calling of the reads with MiXCR, one entry per CDR3 protein. The sample includes approximately 13,000 distinct CDR3 sequences, around 20% of them seen just once. These receptors were collected from a human patient who had a liver transplant. These T cells may partly come from the graft donor.

This clonotype was detected once. This clone may be a read error of a much larger clone one base away. This rearrangement joins TRBV27 to TRBJ1-6; D ambiguous. Germline assignment: CDR1 MNHEY and CDR2 SMNVEV (reference sequence). The length of the CDR3 is 16 residues. Here the CDR3 reads CASSLLLGGRNSLLHF. In DNA form, the CDR3 reads TGTGCCAGCAGCCTCTTGCTGGGTGGGCGTAATTCACTCCTCCACTTT.

This clonotype appeared many times. This chain joins TRBV29-1 and TRBJ1-1; unclear D gene. This CDR3 region has 12 residues. V was pared by 4 bases and J by 8 bases, with 14 bases between. Germline CDR1 is SQVTM and CDR2 is ANQGSEA. CDR3 nucleotides: TGCAGCGTTGGTCAACCCGAGCGGGAAGCTTTCTTT. Residues: CSVGQPEREAFF.

There are many counts of this clonotype. The chain is built from TRBV6-2 or TRBV6-3 and TRBJ1-2, with 11 bases fitting TRBD1. The V gene's germline CDR1 is MNHEY and CDR2 SVGEGT. CDR3 length: 14 residues. After removal of 2 bases from V and 8 bases from J, the junction contained 4 bases not matched to a gene. CDR3: CASSYGDRGGGYTF. The CDR3 DNA is TGTGCCAGCAGTTACGGGGACAGGGGGGGAGGCTACACCTTC.

This clonotype has just a few counts. This chain joins TRBV30 and TRBJ1-5; D not certain. Per the germline V gene, CDR1 is GTSNPN and CDR2 is SVGIG (reference sequence). The ends were cut back, 4 bases at V and 2 bases at J, with 9 bases in the middle. The CDR3 loop spans 13 amino acids. The CDR3 sequence: CAWKGQGNQPQHF. In nucleotides, the CDR3 is TGTGCCTGGAAAGGCCAGGGCAATCAGCCCCAGCATTTT.

This clonotype was detected a few times. The chain carries TRBV12-3 or TRBV12-4 and TRBJ1-4, with TRBD1 identical over 11 bases. The J segment lost 7 bases and the V segment lost 3 bases, leaving 4 bases of the junction unmatched. There are 15 residues in the CDR3. The CDR3 loop is CASSFGGTGGEKLFF. Written as DNA, the CDR3 is TGTGCCAGCAGTTTTGGTGGGACAGGGGGTGAAAAACTGTTTTTT.

This clonotype appeared once. V is TRBV5-1 and J is TRBJ2-7, with D perhaps TRBD1 (6 bases). The CDR3 totals 14 residues. The V gene's germline CDR1 is SGHRS and CDR2 YFSETQ. Trimming left V 6 bases short and J 2 bases short, with 15 bases between. The CDR3 DNA sequence: TGCGCCAGCACTCTGACAGGATCCACCTACGAGCAGTACTTC. The encoded protein is CASTLTGSTYEQYF. Full variable domain (remainder filled in from reference TRBV5-1 and TRBJ2-7): KAGVTQTPRYLIKTRGQQVTLSCSPISGHRSVSWYQQTPGQGLQFLFEYFSETQRNKGNFPGRFSGRQFSNSRSEMNVSTLELGDSALYLCASTLTGSTYEQYFGPGTRLTVT.

In its sample, this clonotype ranks as medium-sized. J is TRBJ1-2 and V is TRBV19; D call uncertain. Deletions cut 5 bases from V and 0 bases from J, with 7 bases between. The CDR3 totals 13 residues. The germline V gene has CDR1 LNHDA and CDR2 SQIVND (reference sequence). The CDR3 spells CASSERTNYGYTF. The CDR3 nucleotides read TGTGCCAGTAGTGAACGGACTAACTATGGCTACACCTTC.

This clonotype is medium-sized (0.01 to 0.1%). An end of the junction does not agree with germline; a read error may underlie this. The chain is built from TRBV6-5 and TRBJ1-2; D is uncertain. The CDR3 totals 14 residues. Per germline, CDR1 MNHEY and CDR2 SVGAGI. The CDR3 here is CASRAATNPYSYTF. The CDR3 nucleotides read TGTGCCAGCAGGGCAGCCACGAACCCCTATAGCTACACCTTC.

The chain carries TRBV7-3 and TRBJ2-3; no clear D gene. The CDR3 spans 13 residues. V was cut by 5 bases and J by 2 bases, with 8 bases left in between. The germline V gene has CDR1 SGHTA and CDR2 FQGTGA. The CDR3 reads CASSPSPTDTQYF. CDR3 nucleotide sequence: TGTGCCAGCAGCCCCTCCCCCACAGATACGCAGTATTTT.

J is TRBJ2-1 and V is TRBV24-1; D is uncertain. The germline V gene encodes CDR1 KGHDR and CDR2 SFDVKD. Trimming left V 4 bases short and J 2 bases short, with 17 bases between. CDR3 length: 17 amino acids. The DNA for the CDR3 is TGTGCCACCAGTGACTACGGACGGCCCATAACCTACAATGAGCAGTTCTTC. The encoded protein is CATSDYGRPITYNEQFF.

This clonotype is deemed medium-sized. The gene calls are TRBV18 and TRBJ1-3, with D unresolved. The germline CDR1 and CDR2 sequences are KGHSH and LQKENI. This CDR3 has 14 residues. Trimming took 8 bases from V and 0 from J, leaving 11 bases between them. CDR3 DNA: TGTGCCAGCCTTGTAGGAACCTCTGGAAACACCATATATTTT. Its protein is CASLVGTSGNTIYF.

This clonotype has ten or more counts. The gene calls are TRBV10-3 and TRBJ1-1, with D unresolved. Germline V gives CDR1 ENHRY, CDR2 SYGVKD. V was pared by 0 bases and J by 4 bases, with 9 bases between. The CDR3 extends over 14 amino acids. Here the CDR3 DNA reads TGTGCCATCAGTGAGTCGGCAGGCTCCACTGAAGCTTTCTTT. This sequence encodes CAISESAGSTEAFF.

The CDR3 loop reads CASSRAGSGGARQYF. The DNA of the CDR3 is TGTGCCAGCAGCCGGGCGGGTAGCGGGGGGGCTAGGCAGTACTTC. J is TRBJ2-7 and V is TRBV5-4, with 11 nucleotides matching TRBD2. This CDR3 contains 15 residues. Germline assignment: CDR1 SGHNT and CDR2 YYREEE (reference sequence). The J segment lost 9 bases and the V segment lost 4 bases, leaving 12 bases of the junction unmatched.

By share of the sample, this clonotype is medium-sized. The V call is TRBV19, the J call TRBJ1-1; the D is unclear. Germline V gene sequence: CDR1 LNHDA, CDR2 SQIVND (reference sequence). The germline V and J ends were trimmed by 2 bases and 5 bases, with 9 bases remaining between them. The CDR3 consists of 13 residues. CDR3 in DNA: TGTGCCAGTAGTATAAACCCGGAGACTGAAGCTTTCTTT. It encodes CASSINPETEAFF.

In its sample, this clonotype ranks as medium-sized. The J gene is TRBJ1-4, the V gene TRBV24-1; 8 nucleotides match TRBD1. The CDR3 has 15 amino acids. V trimming: 3 bases; J trimming: 8 bases; junction bases outside the gene matches: 7. The germline V gene has CDR1 KGHDR and CDR2 SFDVKD. The CDR3 is CATSDQDRAEEKLFF. The DNA for the CDR3 is TGTGCCACCAGTGATCAGGACAGGGCGGAAGAAAAACTGTTTTTT.

This clonotype has only a few counts. The chain is built from TRBV20-1 and TRBJ2-1; 9 nucleotides agree with TRBD2. CDR3 length: 14 residues. Germline trimming cut 5 bases from V and 5 bases from J; bases unmatched to any gene: 7. In germline, CDR1 is DFQATT, CDR2 SNEGSKA (reference sequence). The CDR3 loop reads CSAVLAGRNNEQFF. In nucleotides, the CDR3 is TGCAGTGCTGTCCTAGCGGGGAGGAACAATGAGCAGTTCTTC.

The rearrangement joins TRBV10-3 to TRBJ2-6; 10 nucleotides agree with TRBD1. With 6 bases clipped from V and 2 bases from J, the junction kept 1 base outside the gene matches. CDR1 and CDR2 from the germline V gene are ENHRY and SYGVKD. This CDR3 region has 15 residues. CDR3 amino acids: CAIRGQGTGANVLTF. DNA for the CDR3: TGTGCCATCAGGGGACAGGGGACTGGGGCCAACGTCCTGACTTTC.

There are a few counts of this clonotype. The rearrangement uses TRBV2 and TRBJ1-2, with D perhaps matching TRBD1 (5 bases). Per the germline V gene, CDR1 is SNHLY and CDR2 is FYNNEI. The V end was cut by 4 bases, the J end by 4 bases, with 10 bases between. The CDR3 contains 13 residues. The CDR3 loop reads CASSVGPAYGYTF. The CDR3 coding sequence is TGTGCCAGCAGTGTGGGACCGGCCTATGGCTACACCTTC.

This clonotype was seen more than once but under ten times. The chain is built from TRBV19 and TRBJ1-1; D is perhaps TRBD1 (6 bases). Trimming removed 11 bases at V and 1 base at J, with 26 bases between. CDR3 size: 17 residues. Per the germline V gene, CDR1 is LNHDA and CDR2 is SQIVND (reference sequence). In DNA, the CDR3 is TGTGCCCGACCCCAGGCCAGGGGACGCCAGGGGAACACTGAAGCTTTCTTT. Translated: CARPQARGRQGNTEAFF. Looking up the rest from reference TRBV19 and TRBJ1-1 gives the full variable domain: DGGITQSPKYLFRKEGQNVTLSCEQNLNHDAMYWYRQDPGQGLRLIYYSQIVNDFQKGDIAEGYSVSREKKESFPLTVTSAQKNPTAFYLCARPQARGRQGNTEAFFGQGTRLTVV.

The rearrangement joins TRBV5-6 to TRBJ2-3; the match to TRBD1 covers 7 bases. Germline V gives CDR1 SGHDT, CDR2 YYEEEE. After removal of 6 bases from V and 0 bases from J, the junction contained 10 bases not matched to a gene. The length of the CDR3 is 16 residues. CDR3 residues: CASIRVGGSSTDTQYF. The DNA of the CDR3 is TGTGCCAGCATCCGGGTAGGGGGCTCTAGCACAGATACGCAGTATTTT.

V gene TRBV19 combines with J gene TRBJ2-1, with 8 nucleotides matching TRBD2. V shed 3 bases, J shed 5 bases, and the junction held 9 bases outside the gene matches. The CDR3 covers 16 residues. Germline assignment: CDR1 LNHDA and CDR2 SQIVND (reference sequence). CDR3 sequence: CASSIGEVSGNNEQFF. The CDR3 nucleotides read TGTGCCAGTAGTATTGGGGAAGTTAGCGGGAACAATGAGCAGTTCTTC.

The chain has TRBV12-3 or TRBV12-4 and TRBJ1-3, with TRBD1 matching over 8 bases. V trimming: 6 bases; J trimming: 0 bases; junction bases outside the gene matches: 7. This CDR3 contains 16 residues. The CDR3 nucleotides are TGTGCCAGCAGACGAGAACAGGGGGTCTCTGGAAACACCATATATTTT. It specifies CASRREQGVSGNTIYF.

This clonotype is deemed medium-sized. The CDR3 DNA sequence: TGTGCCAGCTCACTCAGGGGGCAGGATAATTCACCCCTCCACTTT. This sequence encodes CASSLRGQDNSPLHF. V and J are TRBV18 and TRBJ1-6; 8 nucleotides align to TRBD1. The CDR3 runs 15 residues. The germline V gene encodes CDR1 KGHSH and CDR2 LQKENI. The V and J ends lost 4 bases and 5 bases, in that order; junction bases with no gene match: 4.

J is TRBJ2-2 and V is TRBV7-9, with 10 bases matching TRBD2. CDR3 length: 16 amino acids. CDR1 and CDR2 from the germline V gene are SEHNR and FQNEAQ (reference sequence). The junction had 5 bases not matched to a gene; V was cut back by 4 bases and J by 3 bases. CDR3 in DNA: TGTGCCAGCAGCTCCCCAGCGGGGGGGGACACCGGGGAGCTGTTTTTT. It codes for CASSSPAGGDTGELFF. The variable domain in full, completed from reference TRBV7-9 and TRBJ2-2, reads DTGVSQNPRHKITKRGQNVTFRCDPISEHNRLYWYRQTLGQGPEFLTYFQNEAQLEKSRLLSDRFSAERPKGSFSTLEIQRTEQGDSAMYLCASSSPAGGDTGELFFGEGSRLTVL.